The 21 T cell receptor beta chains below were found in one sample sequenced in a study of monozygotic twins with inflammatory bowel disease. TCRdb re-called the 5' RACE reads and catalogs CDR3 proteins one per entry, DNA excluded. The sample features around 100,000 distinct CDR3 sequences, with 1.5% to 2% in its top ten. The sample taken for sequencing was blood. Receptors originate from a human donor with ulcerative colitis or Crohn's disease, or a healthy co-twin of an affected twin (not recorded which).

This sequence joins TRBV20-1 and TRBJ2-1; without DNA, the TCRdb call of TRBD1 cannot be checked. The CDR3 runs to 14 residues. In germline, CDR1 is DFQATT, CDR2 SNEGSKA (reference sequence). The CDR3: CSADRDRDYNEQFF.

The rearrangement joins TRBV20-1 to TRBJ2-4. The CDR3 is 13 amino acids. The V gene's germline CDR1 is DFQATT and CDR2 SNEGSKA (reference sequence). This chain's CDR3 is CSARDLTKNIQYF.

V gene TRBV5-1 combines with J gene TRBJ1-2. Germline V gene sequence: CDR1 SGHRS, CDR2 YFSETQ. This CDR3 has 12 amino acids. CDR3 loop: CASRTENYGYTF.

The gene calls are TRBV18 and TRBJ2-5; TCRdb calls TRBD2, which cannot be checked without DNA. Germline CDR1 KGHSH, CDR2 LQKENI. This CDR3 spans 14 amino acids. The CDR3 spells CASSPGSHQETQYF.

The chain employs TRBV4-3 and TRBJ2-4; with no DNA, the TCRdb D assignment of TRBD2 cannot be verified. This CDR3 region has 19 residues. Germline CDR1 reads LGHNA; CDR2 reads YSLEER. The CDR3 spells CASSQKTGTSGLAKNIQYF.

The rearrangement links TRBV25-1 to TRBJ2-3; TCRdb's D call of TRBD1 is untestable without DNA. The germline CDR1 and CDR2 sequences are MGHDK and SYGVNS. The CDR3 contains 16 residues. The CDR3 sequence is CASTKGPVGGTDTQYF.

The gene calls are TRBV12-5 and TRBJ1-2; TCRdb returns TRBD1, unconfirmable since there is no DNA. Germline-derived CDR1 and CDR2 are LGHNT and FRNRAP. This CDR3 comprises 13 residues. The CDR3: CASGLVATGGYTF.

V and J are TRBV3-1 and TRBJ2-1; the TCRdb D gene call, TRBD1, has no DNA to confirm it. CDR3 size: 15 residues. The germline gives CDR1 LGHDT, CDR2 YNNKEL (reference sequence). CDR3 amino acids: CASSPPSTGGIEQFF.

V and J are TRBV12-3 or TRBV12-4 and TRBJ1-2; there is no DNA to check the TCRdb D call of TRBD1. The CDR3 is 14 residues long. The CDR3 reads CASSLEGVFNGYTF.

This chain joins TRBV5-6 and TRBJ1-1; TCRdb gives TRBD1 as the D gene, but with no DNA this cannot be confirmed. This CDR3 is built from 12 residues. Germline V CDR1 and CDR2: SGHDT, YYEEEE. The CDR3 sequence: CASSPLNTEAFF.

The chain links TRBV7-9 to TRBJ1-2; no DNA is available, so the TRBD1 call from TCRdb remains unchecked. The CDR3 totals 14 residues. In germline, CDR1 is SEHNR, CDR2 FQNEAQ (reference sequence). The CDR3 sequence: CASSLEGGGNGYTF.

The chain carries TRBV9 and TRBJ1-2. This CDR3 is built from 18 residues. Germline loops: CDR1 SGDLS, CDR2 YYNGEE. The CDR3 region is CASSGWTVSRIINYGYTF.

The genes are TRBV9 and TRBJ2-6; the D call of TRBD1 rests on TCRdb alone, since no DNA is present to check it. Germline V gene lookup returns CDR1 SGDLS and CDR2 YYNGEE. This CDR3 spans 21 amino acids. CDR3 sequence: CASSAPTGVRSEHSGANVLTF.

The chain carries TRBV6-5 and TRBJ2-6. CDR1 and CDR2 from the germline V gene are MNHEY and SVGAGI. CDR3 size: 16 residues. CDR3 loop: CASSYSGLAGANVLTF.

The CDR3 region is CAISEMGTGTYEQYF. The J gene is TRBJ2-7, the V gene TRBV10-3; TCRdb names TRBD1, which stays unverified in the absence of DNA. The germline gives CDR1 ENHRY, CDR2 SYGVKD. The CDR3 is 15 residues long.

The chain links TRBV6-1 to TRBJ1-5. This CDR3 spans 13 amino acids. CDR1 and CDR2 (germline): MNHNS, SASEGT. The CDR3 sequence is CASSEAGYQPQHF.

The J gene is TRBJ2-7, the V gene TRBV6-5. Germline values: CDR1 MNHEY, CDR2 SVGAGI. CDR3 size: 14 residues. CDR3 in amino acids: CASSYRVNSYEQYF.

The chain couples TRBV10-3 to TRBJ2-3. CDR3 length: 14 amino acids. The germline CDR1 and CDR2 sequences are ENHRY and SYGVKD. CDR3 sequence reads: CAISGATHTDTQYF.

The CDR3 sequence: CASSLGLAGETQYF. This chain links TRBV11-2 with TRBJ2-5; TCRdb selects TRBD2, and the lack of DNA leaves this call unchecked. Germline V gene sequence: CDR1 SGHAT, CDR2 FQNNGV. The CDR3 is 14 amino acids.

CDR3 amino acids: CALGTGAYNEQFF. V and J are TRBV10-3 and TRBJ2-1; TCRdb proposes TRBD2, but this gene call is untestable without DNA. Germline CDR1 reads ENHRY; CDR2 reads SYGVKD. The CDR3 has 13 amino acids.

The J gene is TRBJ2-5, the V gene TRBV29-1. The CDR3 has 12 residues. Germline V lookup: CDR1 SQVTM, CDR2 ANQGSEA. CDR3 region: CSVPQVPETQYF.